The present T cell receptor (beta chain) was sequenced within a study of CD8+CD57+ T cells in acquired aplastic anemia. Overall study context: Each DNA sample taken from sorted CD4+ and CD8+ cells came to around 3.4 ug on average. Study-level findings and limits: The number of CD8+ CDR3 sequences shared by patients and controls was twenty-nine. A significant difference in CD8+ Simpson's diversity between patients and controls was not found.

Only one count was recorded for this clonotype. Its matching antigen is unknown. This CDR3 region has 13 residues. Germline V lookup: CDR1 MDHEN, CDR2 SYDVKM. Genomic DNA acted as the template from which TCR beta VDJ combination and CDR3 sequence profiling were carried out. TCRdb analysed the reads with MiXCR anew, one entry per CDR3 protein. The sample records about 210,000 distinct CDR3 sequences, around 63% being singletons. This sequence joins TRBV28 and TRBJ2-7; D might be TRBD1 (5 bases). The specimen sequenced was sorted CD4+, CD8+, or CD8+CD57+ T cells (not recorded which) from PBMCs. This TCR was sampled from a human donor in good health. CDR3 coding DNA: TGTGCTAGGGGTTCACCATCCGGCCACGAGCAGTACTTC. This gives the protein CARGSPSGHEQYF.